The present T cell receptor beta chain was sequenced within a study of OX40 agonist ivuxolimab in advanced cancers. Study-level background: Patients' therapy was ivuxolimab, an antibody that acts as an agonist of OX40 (CD134).

Trimming pared 0 bases from V and 6 bases from J, leaving 8 bases between. CDR1 and CDR2 (germline): LGHNA, YSLEER. The CDR3 covers 13 residues. Repertoires were generated with immunoSEQ multiplex PCR, while TCRdb's copy carries only in-frame clones and drops some. The sample lists some 52,000 clones; around four fifths were seen once. V usage is TRBV4-3 and J usage is TRBJ1-1; D is uncertain. Specimen: CD4+ or CD8+ T cells sorted from blood, collected in a trial of the OX40 agonist ivuxolimab. The clonotype originates from an adult with an advanced solid tumor such as melanoma, head and neck, liver or kidney cancer. This chain's CDR3 is CASSQDITAEAFF. In DNA form, the CDR3 reads TGCGCCAGCAGCCAAGATATAACAGCTGAAGCTTTCTTT.